The following is a TCR beta chain sequence with its context. No cognate antigen has been identified for it. It has no much larger one-base neighbor in the sample; base qualities were not kept. The donors were included in the validation cohort of over a hundred subjects, a group kept apart from the roughly 690-subject first cohort. Library preparation used the immunoSEQ multiplex PCR assay. The paper's processing steps were these. A statistical classification framework was built for diagnosing cytomegalovirus status from the catalog of TCR beta chain sequences. TCRdb took over this immuneACCESS table, retaining in-frame rearrangements with V and J assigned. Such tables are incomplete; in checked studies, under half of the missing clones stem from an unresolved V gene, and the remainder is unexplained. The D gene and trimming were derived from the DNA, and the V and J assignments and clone size from that table. The sample data list about 90,000 clones, and roughly 83% of these were observed just once. Of the sample, 12% is held by the ten largest clones.

This sample was taken from a study of cytomegalovirus exposure and HLA in healthy donors (dated by TCRdb to 2016 to 2017). About the investigation overall: According to a later analysis, one platform produced both the 110 or so validation repertoires and the 550 to 800 repertoires of the first cohort. The study was designed to test whether signatures of past pathogen exposure could be identified by cataloging public T cell receptors. Along with the approximately 650-subject first cohort, a separate validation cohort of over 90 different subjects was used. To predict cytomegalovirus infection status, the study brought together high-throughput TCR immunosequencing, statistical association of individual TCRs with disease status, and machine learning.

The CDR3, from cysteine to phenylalanine, totals 14 residues. Of all the DNA, just the CDR3 is kept, 42 bases in frame from base 1. From the germline V gene, CDR1 is KGHSH and CDR2 is LQKENI. The trim is 1 base for V and 6 bases for J, with a gap of 10 bases between the germline ends. General study outcomes and caveats: Cytomegalovirus status was reported to be diagnosed by the classifier with high specificity and sensitivity in both the original and validation cohorts. Subsequent analysis determined that TCRs grouped into clusters in the first cohort also showed a tendency toward co-occurrence across the 130 or so validation repertoires, and 85% to 95% of cluster scores exceeded 0. All 120 or so repertoires were used to score co-occurrence in the validation cohort in a later analysis, because that analysis had no HLA typing for the cohort. The study listed 164 TCR beta chains as associated with cytomegalovirus. Most TCR sequences were seen in very few donors, while some public TCRs were found in many individuals. The authors suggested that the approach could potentially be extended to other disease states and immunological phenotypes. A few of the identified cytomegalovirus-associated TCR beta chains were confirmed in vitro to be specific for cytomegalovirus antigens.

The TCR was taken from a woman between 18 and 29 years old in good health and CMV-seropositive. The specimen was PBMCs. The sequence joins TRBV18 to TRBJ1-5, with the D gene not clear enough to name. The CDR3 amino acid sequence is: CASSPQLGSQPQHF. The nucleotide sequence reads TGTGCCAGCTCACCACAGCTTGGGAGTCAGCCCCAGCATTTT.